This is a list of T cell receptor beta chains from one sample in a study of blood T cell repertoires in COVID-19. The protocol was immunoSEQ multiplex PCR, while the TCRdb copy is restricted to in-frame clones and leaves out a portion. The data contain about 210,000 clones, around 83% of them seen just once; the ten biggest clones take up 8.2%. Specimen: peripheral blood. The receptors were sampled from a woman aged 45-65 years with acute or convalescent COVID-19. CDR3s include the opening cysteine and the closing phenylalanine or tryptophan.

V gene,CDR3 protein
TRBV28,CASRRGGTDSWGYTF
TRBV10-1,CASSDPATGGNTEAFF
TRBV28,CASSLSFQGTRGYTF
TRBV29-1,CSVVSDSNQPQHF
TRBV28,CASSFVRQGNYGYTF
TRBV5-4,CASSLGGNYGTDTQYF
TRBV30,CAWTRTGEGGELFF
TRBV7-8,CASSLDRDTEAFF
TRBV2,CASSPTGLGNQPQHF
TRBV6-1,CASSDGRLDTQYF